This record concerns one T cell receptor (beta chain) sequence. Clones were sequenced by immunoSEQ multiplex PCR, and TCRdb holds only the in-frame ones, with some missing. The data contain over 150,000 clones, 75% to 90% of them singletons. This entry comes from a study of T cell responses to AZD1222 COVID-19 vaccine. The germline gives CDR1 SQVTM, CDR2 ANQGSEA. The CDR3 is 13 amino acids. Trimming took off 5 bases at V and 2 bases at J, with 10 bases between the two ends. The chain couples TRBV29-1 to TRBJ1-3; possibly TRBD1 for D (6 bases). This specimen was peripheral blood, taken on day 0 of AZD1222 vaccination. The clonotype was recovered from an adult in good health. The CDR3 nucleotides read TGCAGCGTTCAGGGGTCGACTGGAAACACCATATATTTT. Translation: CSVQGSTGNTIYF.